The rows below give T cell receptor beta chains drawn from one sample of a study of control samples from healthy donors and cancer patients. The protocol was immunoSEQ multiplex PCR, while the TCRdb copy is restricted to in-frame clones and leaves out a portion. The table includes about 170,000 clones, 80% to 95% detected once. Sequencing used blood. These receptor sequences come from a woman aged 55-75 years in good health. CDR3s include the opening cysteine and the closing phenylalanine or tryptophan. Each record gives: clone size, J gene, V gene, D gene, CDR3 DNA, CDR3 protein. A D gene is named only where the DNA matches it firmly. Size values are once, few and many counts, or a class for expanded clones, and some rows have none.

- TRBJ1-1 TRBV7-7 TRBD1 TGTGCTAGCAGCCCACGGACAGGGGCCCCGAACACTGAAGCTTTCTTT CASSPRTGAPNTEAFF
- TRBJ2-5 TRBV4-2 - TGTGCCAGCAGCCAAGCCTCAGGCCCCGGGGGGACCCAGTACTTC CASSQASGPGGTQYF
once TRBJ2-1 TRBV5-6 TRBD1 TGTGCCAGCAGCCGGGACAGATACAATGAGCAGTTCTTC CASSRDRYNEQFF
- TRBJ1-5 TRBV2 TRBD1 TGTGCCAGCAGCCCCGGGTGGACAGGGGGAGGACAGCCCCAGCATTTT CASSPGWTGGGQPQHF
- TRBJ1-2 TRBV3-1/TRBV3-2 - TGTGCCAGCAGCCTACAAGTTCCTGGGAGAGTGGGCTACACCTTC CASSLQVPGRVGYTF
- TRBJ2-7 TRBV24-1 - TGTGCCACCCCCACGTGGGGCCCAACCTACGAGCAGTACTTC CATPTWGPTYEQYF
few TRBJ1-6 TRBV12-5 - TGTGCTAGTGGTTTGGGTTCGGATAATTCACCCCTCCACTTT CASGLGSDNSPLHF
- TRBJ2-7 TRBV19 TRBD1 TGTGCCAGTAGTATGGGGACAGGGGAAACCTACGAGCAGTACTTC CASSMGTGETYEQYF
- TRBJ2-5 TRBV6-6 - TGTGCCAGCAGTTTGGCCACCCCGGGTGTAGAGACCCAGTACTTC CASSLATPGVETQYF
- TRBJ1-1 TRBV6-5 - TGTGCCAGCAGTCCCAACCGGAGGACGTACACTGAAGCTTTCTTT CASSPNRRTYTEAFF
- TRBJ1-5 TRBV6-1 TRBD1 TGTGCCAGCAGTGACTGGGACAGGGGGATTAATCAGCCCCAGCATTTT CASSDWDRGINQPQHF
- TRBJ2-7 TRBV3-1/TRBV3-2 - TGTGCCAGCAGCAAATCCGGGACACCGGTGGACGAGCAGTACTTC CASSKSGTPVDEQYF
- TRBJ1-2 TRBV6-5 - TGTGCCAGCAGTTCCTTGGGCGGCTACACCTTC CASSSLGGYTF
few TRBJ1-1 TRBV4-2 - TGTGCCAGCAGCCCCCTCCAGGGGACGAACACTGAAGCTTTCTTT CASSPLQGTNTEAFF
few TRBJ1-1 TRBV29-1 - TGCAGCGTTGATGGGACACCGATGAACACTGAAGCTTTCTTT CSVDGTPMNTEAFF
- TRBJ2-1 TRBV6-2/TRBV6-3 - TGTGCCAGCAGTTTAGAGGGCGTGTCGCACAGGGCCTTCCCTTATGAGCAGTTCTTC CASSLEGVSHRAFPYEQFF
once TRBJ2-4 TRBV13 - TGTGCCAGCAGCTTAGCAGGGTTCAACATTCAGTACTTC CASSLAGFNIQYF
- TRBJ2-5 TRBV30 TRBD2 TGTGCCTGGAGTGCCGGGGGGTCCCAAGAGACCCAGTACTTC CAWSAGGSQETQYF
- TRBJ1-1 TRBV20-1 - TGCAGTGCTAGTCGCAGGAACACTGAAGCTTTCTTT CSASRRNTEAFF
- TRBJ1-1 TRBV9 - TGTGCCAGCAGCCCCAGACCGGTCGTGGTGGGCGGTCCCGAAGCTTTCTTT CASSPRPVVVGGPEAFF
- TRBJ1-5 TRBV19 - TGTGCCAGTAGTATACGGGGGTCGGGCAATCAGCCCCAGCATTTT CASSIRGSGNQPQHF
- TRBJ1-4 TRBV6-6 - TGTGCCAGCAGACCTGCGGGAAGGGGTGAAAAACTGTTTTTT CASRPAGRGEKLFF
- TRBJ2-7 TRBV4-1 TRBD1 TGCGCCAGCAGCCAAGAAATCGGGACAGGGGTCTACGAGCAGTACTTC CASSQEIGTGVYEQYF
few TRBJ1-5 TRBV6-2/TRBV6-3 TRBD1 TGTGCCAGCAGTTACTTCTTTGGACAGGGGGTTAGCGGCAATCAGCCCCAGCATTTT CASSYFFGQGVSGNQPQHF
- TRBJ2-1 TRBV27 TRBD2 TGTGCCAGCAGTGCTAGCGGGGGGTACAATGAGCAGTTCTTC CASSASGGYNEQFF
- TRBJ1-2 TRBV12-5 - TGTGCTAGTGGCCGGGACGGAATCTATGGCTACACCTTC CASGRDGIYGYTF
- TRBJ2-3 TRBV11-2 TRBD2 TGTGCCAGCAGCTTAAGGGGACTAGAAAGCACAGATACGCAGTATTTT CASSLRGLESTDTQYF
- TRBJ2-7 TRBV4-3 TRBD1 TGCGCCAGCAGCCAAGATAGGTCACAGGGGTTAACCTACGAGCAGTACTTC CASSQDRSQGLTYEQYF
- TRBJ1-1 TRBV9 - TGTGCCAGCAGCGTAGATCGGGGGGCGGATACTGAAGCTTTCTTT CASSVDRGADTEAFF
few TRBJ1-1 TRBV7-8 - TGTGCCAGCAGCTTAGGGGCTACAGAGAACACTGAAGCTTTCTTT CASSLGATENTEAFF
- TRBJ1-2 TRBV9 - TGTGCCAGCAGCGTAGTCGAAGGGTATAGTTACTATGGCTACACCTTC CASSVVEGYSYYGYTF
few TRBJ1-1 TRBV5-1 TRBD1 TGCGCCAGCAGCCGATGGACAGGGGACTTGAACACTGAAGCTTTCTTT CASSRWTGDLNTEAFF
- TRBJ2-1 TRBV10-3 - TGTGCCATCAGTGCAGCAGGGGATGAGCAGTTCTTC CAISAAGDEQFF
- TRBJ1-2 TRBV12-3/TRBV12-4 - TGTGCCAGCAGTTTAGGGAAATATGGCTACACCTTC CASSLGKYGYTF
- TRBJ2-1 TRBV18 - TGTGCCAGCTCACCAATGTCCGCGGGGATCTACAATGAGCAGTTCTTC CASSPMSAGIYNEQFF
- TRBJ2-2 TRBV7-3 - TGTGCCAGCAGCTTTGGGGGCGCCGGGGAGCTGTTTTTT CASSFGGAGELFF
- TRBJ1-6 TRBV30 - TGTGCCTGGAGTATGGCAGGCCTCGATAATTCACCCCTCCACTTT CAWSMAGLDNSPLHF
few TRBJ1-5 TRBV5-4 - TGTGCCAGCAGCACGGGCTTCAAGGGCCAGCCCCAGCATTTT CASSTGFKGQPQHF
- TRBJ1-3 TRBV30 - TGTGCCTGGAGTGTCTGGGGAACTGGAAACACCATATATTTT CAWSVWGTGNTIYF
- TRBJ1-6 TRBV9 - TGTGCCAGCAGCGCCTCTGGAGGGACAATCAACTCACCCCTCCACTTT CASSASGGTINSPLHF
- TRBJ2-4 TRBV19 TRBD1 TGTGCCAGTAGTTTGGACAGGGTAAACATTCAGTACTTC CASSLDRVNIQYF
- TRBJ2-1 TRBV6-5 - TGTGCCAGCAGTTACTCTTCTAGCGCTCCCGTAGATGAGCAGTTCTTC CASSYSSSAPVDEQFF
- TRBJ2-3 TRBV6-4 - TGTGCCAGCAGTGTCGACCTTGGTACAGATACGCAGTATTTT CASSVDLGTDTQYF
- TRBJ1-2 TRBV5-1 - TGCGCCAGCAGCTTGGCGGTTCGGGGGCAAGCCTATGGCTACACCTTC CASSLAVRGQAYGYTF
- TRBJ2-1 TRBV14 - TGTGCCAGCAGCCAAGACGAAGTTACTGAGCAGTTCTTC CASSQDEVTEQFF
- TRBJ1-2 TRBV14 - TGTGCCAGCAGCCAAGTTGTGGGACCCGTCGATGGCTACACCTTC CASSQVVGPVDGYTF
- TRBJ1-2 TRBV9 TRBD1 TGTGCCAGCAGCCCCGAGGACAGGGGCTATGGCTACACCTTC CASSPEDRGYGYTF
- TRBJ2-3 TRBV9 - TGTGCCAGCAGCCCCCCAGGCAGGGGGGTAGATACGCAGTATTTT CASSPPGRGVDTQYF
- TRBJ1-4 TRBV4-1 TRBD1 TGCGCCAGCAGCCATCCAATCGGACAGGGTTTAGGTGAAAAACTGTTTTTT CASSHPIGQGLGEKLFF
few TRBJ1-4 TRBV29-1 - TGCAGCGTTCAAGACGGGGCTAATGAAAAACTGTTTTTT CSVQDGANEKLFF
- TRBJ1-4 TRBV9 TRBD1 TGTGCCAGCAGCGTAGTCGGGACAGTTGGGGAAAAACTGTTTTTT CASSVVGTVGEKLFF
- TRBJ1-2 TRBV5-4 - TGTGCCAGCAGCTTGGATAGCCAGAACTATGGCTACACCTTC CASSLDSQNYGYTF
- TRBJ1-1 TRBV6-4 TRBD1 TGTGCCAGCAGTTGGAACAGGGGGTCTGCTGAAGCTTTCTTT CASSWNRGSAEAFF
- TRBJ1-1 TRBV29-1 - TGCAGCGTTGAAGCCCCAAACTTGGGGGGTGGAACTGAAGCTTTCTTT CSVEAPNLGGGTEAFF
- TRBJ2-7 TRBV6-6 - TGTGCCAGCAGTTTGGAGGGGGACGAGCAGTACTTC CASSLEGDEQYF
- TRBJ1-3 TRBV7-9 - TGTGCCAGCAGCTTAGTGTCCGGAAACACCATATATTTT CASSLVSGNTIYF
- TRBJ2-5 TRBV7-9 TRBD1 TGTGCCAGCAGCTTACCTACTTCACGGACAGGGGGCCTGACCCAGTACTTC CASSLPTSRTGGLTQYF
- TRBJ1-4 TRBV6-1 - TGTGCCAGCAGTGGGAAGGGGGTCGGGTACACTAATGAAAAACTGTTTTTT CASSGKGVGYTNEKLFF
- TRBJ1-6 TRBV6-5 - TGTGCCAGCAGTTACTCCCGCGGTCTGAGAAATTCACCCCTCCACTTT CASSYSRGLRNSPLHF
- TRBJ1-2 TRBV27 - TGTGCCAGCAGTTTAGGGGGGGCGAGCTATGGCTACACCTTC CASSLGGASYGYTF